Below, one T cell receptor (beta chain) is given with its context. What it binds is not known. These data are taken from a study of OX40 agonist ivuxolimab in advanced cancers. Study at large: Head and neck, renal cell, melanoma or hepatocellular carcinoma were the cancers that dose-escalation patients had. Two patients with cutaneous melanoma and one with hepatocellular carcinoma, three in total, showed partial responses. Study-level findings and limits: CD4+ T cells averaged fewer expanded clones than CD8+ T cells.

Profiling relied on immunoSEQ multiplex PCR, and the TCRdb table lists in-frame clones only, not all of them. Found here are some 70,000 clones, approximately 89% of them singletons; the top ten hold roughly 2%. The sampling schedule covered blood at baseline, cycle 4 day 1, and cycle 7 day 1. The origin of this receptor is an adult with an advanced solid tumor such as melanoma, head and neck, liver or kidney cancer. The starting material was CD4+ or CD8+ T cells sorted from blood, obtained in a trial of the OX40 agonist ivuxolimab.

CDR3 DNA sequence: TGTGCCAGCAGGCCCCAGGGGCCCACTGAAGCTTTCTTT. Its protein is CASRPQGPTEAFF. The rearrangement links TRBV2 to TRBJ1-1; maybe TRBD1 (6 bases). Germline V gene sequence: CDR1 SNHLY, CDR2 FYNNEI. The CDR3 contains 13 residues. Trimming stripped 6 bases from V and 4 bases from J, with 12 bases between.